This T cell receptor beta chain is drawn from a study of regulatory T cells in long-lasting Graves disease. Assembly of TCR beta libraries relied on iRepertoire HTBI primers together with Arm-PCR of CDR3 regions. In TCRdb, the multiplex PCR reads were re-called with MiXCR into one record per CDR3 protein. The data contain about 430,000 distinct CDR3 sequences, approximately 16% of them singletons. Per germline, CDR1 DFQATT and CDR2 SNEGSKA (reference sequence). This CDR3 is built from 16 residues. Specified time point: newly diagnosed GD, antithyroid drugs for less than 3 months. PBMC RNA was the source of the TCR library. The same sample was also used in a study of T cells in Graves' hyperthyroidism and ophthalmopathy. Turning to that study: Classification by a 13 V-J model distinguished ophthalmopathy from stable hyperthyroidism.

The clonotype was recovered from a woman aged 40 to 50 with Graves disease. Sequences were derived from peripheral blood mononuclear cells (PBMCs), sampled at new diagnosis, from a patient treated with antithyroid drugs. This chain connects TRBV20-1 to TRBJ2-5; 8 bases match TRBD2. The J call may not be correct, given that the DNA end is closer to TRBJ2-7. CDR3 nucleotide sequence: TGCAGTGCTAGAGATCGGCGCGGGAGGAGCTCCTACGAGCAGTACTTC. Its protein product is CSARDRRGRSSYEQYF.